The 26 T cell receptor beta chains below all came from one sample that was sequenced in a study of cytomegalovirus exposure and HLA in healthy donors. Profiled with immunoSEQ multiplex PCR; TCRdb holds only in-frame clones, not every one. The sample carries over 250,000 clones, 86% recorded once. Specimen: PBMCs. The receptors stem from a woman aged 18-30 years in good health and CMV-seronegative.

The CDR3 bases are TGTGCCAGCAGTCGTGAGATGACAGGGAGTAGGGGTGGGCAGTACTTC. It is translated as CASSREMTGSRGGQYF. The chain has TRBV6-6 and TRBJ2-7; 7 bases map to TRBD1. J was trimmed by 9 bases and V by 5 bases; bases with no gene match: 19. Germline CDR1 is MNHNY and CDR2 is SVGAGI (reference sequence). CDR3 length: 16 residues.

The chain couples TRBV20-1 to TRBJ2-7; D gene ambiguous. V lost 2 bases to trimming and J lost 6 bases, with 5 bases between them. Germline V gene sequence: CDR1 DFQATT, CDR2 SNEGSKA (reference sequence). The CDR3 totals 10 residues. This chain's CDR3 is CSARLGEQYF. The CDR3 region has the DNA TGCAGTGCTAGACTAGGCGAGCAGTACTTC.

The gene calls are TRBV2 and TRBJ2-7, with 9 bases aligning to TRBD2. CDR3 length: 17 amino acids. V shed 0 bases, J shed 10 bases, and the junction held 16 bases outside the gene matches. The germline gives CDR1 SNHLY, CDR2 FYNNEI. CDR3 DNA: TGTGCCAGCAGTGAAGCGGTCGCCGGTAGCGGGAGAGGGGAACAGTACTTC. Residues: CASSEAVAGSGRGEQYF.

The chain links TRBV7-2 to TRBJ2-7; no definite D call. CDR1 and CDR2 from the germline V gene are SGHTA and FQGNSA. Trimming removed 1 base at V and 0 bases at J, with 10 bases between. CDR3 length equals 15 residues. The CDR3, as DNA: TGTGCCAGCAGCTTAGATGGGCCGAGCTCCTACGAGCAGTACTTC. Its translation is CASSLDGPSSYEQYF. The full variable domain, with the rest looked up from reference TRBV7-2 and TRBJ2-7, is GAGVSQSPSNKVTEKGKDVELRCDPISGHTALYWYRQSLGQGLEFLIYFQGNSAPDKSGLPSDRFSAERTGGSVSTLTIQRTQQEDSAVYLCASSLDGPSSYEQYFGPGTRLTVT.

This sequence joins TRBV30 and TRBJ2-7; D possibly corresponds to TRBD1 (6 bases). Trimming took off 4 bases at V and 6 bases at J, with 22 bases between the two ends. This CDR3 contains 15 residues. CDR1 is GTSNPN and CDR2 is SVGIG in the germline V gene (reference sequence). DNA of the CDR3: TGTGCCTGGAACTTAGGGGACACCCCGTGGGGCGAGCAGTACTTC. Protein: CAWNLGDTPWGEQYF.

This chain connects TRBV5-4 to TRBJ1-1, with TRBD1 matching over 8 bases. Germline V gene sequence: CDR1 SGHNT, CDR2 YYREEE (reference sequence). This CDR3 is 15 amino acids long. The V gene end was trimmed by 0 bases and the J gene end by 4 bases; junction bases not matched to a gene: 5. The CDR3 loop reads CASSLVAGGPTEAFF. CDR3 nucleotide sequence: TGTGCCAGCAGCTTGGTGGCAGGGGGCCCCACTGAAGCTTTCTTT. The full variable domain, its missing parts supplied by reference TRBV5-4 and TRBJ1-1, is ETGVTQSPTHLIKTRGQQVTLRCSSQSGHNTVSWYQQALGQGPQFIFQYYREEENGRGNFPPRFSGLQFPNYSSELNVNALELDDSALYLCASSLVAGGPTEAFFGQGTRLTVV.

This clone appeared a few times. Here the CDR3 reads CASSEQGRGTEAFF. The CDR3 DNA sequence: TGTGCCAGCAGTGAACAGGGTAGGGGGACTGAAGCTTTCTTT. V gene TRBV6-5 combines with J gene TRBJ1-1, with a weak D call TRBD1 (6 bases). With 5 bases removed from V and 5 bases from J, the gap between germline ends came to 15 bases. The CDR3 is made up of 14 amino acids. In germline, CDR1 is MNHEY, CDR2 SVGAGI.

The CDR3 region has the DNA TGCGCCAGCAGCCCGGGACTCACCCTGACGCTCTACAATGAGCAGTTCTTC. Protein sequence: CASSPGLTLTLYNEQFF. This rearrangement joins TRBV5-1 to TRBJ2-1, with a possible D match to TRBD2 (6 bases). The CDR3 has 17 residues. V shed 4 bases and J shed 3 bases, with 20 bases lying between them. From germline, CDR1 is SGHRS and CDR2 YFSETQ.

The chain has TRBV5-1 and TRBJ2-2, with a tentative D call TRBD1 (6 bases). CDR1 and CDR2 (germline): SGHRS, YFSETQ. Trimming left V 0 bases short and J 4 bases short, with 10 bases between. The CDR3 covers 15 residues. The DNA of the CDR3 is TGCGCCAGCAGCTTGGGACAGGTTGGCACCGGGGAGCTGTTTTTT. This sequence encodes CASSLGQVGTGELFF.

The V call is TRBV7-2, the J call TRBJ2-3; D is unclear. V lost 5 bases, J lost 8 bases, and 14 bases lay in between. CDR1 and CDR2 (germline): SGHTA, FQGNSA. The CDR3 extends over 13 amino acids. The CDR3 sequence is CASSPSESGTQYF. The CDR3 coding sequence is TGTGCCAGCAGCCCTTCGGAGAGTGGTACGCAGTATTTT.

The V gene is TRBV5-1, the J gene TRBJ1-4, with D possibly being TRBD1 (5 bases). The CDR3 extends over 16 amino acids. Per germline, CDR1 SGHRS and CDR2 YFSETQ. Trimming removed 1 base from V and 6 bases from J, with 16 bases in between. The CDR3 nucleotides read TGCGCCAGCAGCTTGTTGACAGCCCAATTCGATGAAAAACTGTTTTTT. Translation: CASSLLTAQFDEKLFF.

The chain is built from TRBV6-6 and TRBJ1-2, with no clear D. The germline V gene has CDR1 MNHNY and CDR2 SVGAGI (reference sequence). Trimming pared 3 bases from V and 10 bases from J, leaving 12 bases between. The CDR3 has 12 residues. CDR3 coding DNA: TGTGCCAGCAGTTATGGAGGAGAGACCTACACCTTC. Encoded protein: CASSYGGETYTF.

The chain links TRBV2 to TRBJ2-7; 9 bases are shared with TRBD1. The CDR3 length is 17 residues. Germline V gene lookup returns CDR1 SNHLY and CDR2 FYNNEI. V was clipped by 3 bases and J by 4 bases; unmatched bases: 13. CDR3 sequence reads: CASSDRRQGVVRYEQYF. CDR3 nucleotide sequence: TGTGCCAGCAGTGATCGTCGACAGGGGGTCGTCAGGTACGAGCAGTACTTC.

The chain combines TRBV18 with TRBJ1-4; possibly TRBD1 for D (5 bases). Germline lookup yields CDR1 KGHSH and CDR2 LQKENI. V shed 3 bases and J shed 7 bases, with 18 bases lying between them. The CDR3 contains 16 residues. CDR3 DNA sequence: TGTGCCAGCTCACCGCGGCCAAGGGGCTTAGGTGAAAAACTGTTTTTT. This sequence encodes CASSPRPRGLGEKLFF.

The chain links TRBV4-3 to TRBJ2-1; D is uncertain. This CDR3 has 13 residues. V lost 0 bases and J 6 bases, leaving 6 bases between the germline ends. In germline, CDR1 is LGHNA, CDR2 YSLEER. CDR3 residues: CASSQDTGNEQFF. CDR3 nucleotide sequence: TGCGCCAGCAGCCAAGATACCGGCAATGAGCAGTTCTTC.

The gene calls are TRBV10-3 and TRBJ2-7; D is possibly TRBD2 (5 bases). CDR3 size: 13 residues. The germline V gene has CDR1 ENHRY and CDR2 SYGVKD. Trimming cost V 6 bases and J 7 bases, with 16 bases left between them. CDR3 in DNA: TGTGCCATCAGCCTGTTCGAGGGCAGAGAGCAGTACTTC. This codes for CAISLFEGREQYF.

The chain joins TRBV28 to TRBJ2-7; D is unclear. The germline V gene encodes CDR1 MDHEN and CDR2 SYDVKM. V was trimmed by 6 bases and J by 3 bases, leaving 9 bases between them. There are 12 residues in the CDR3. CDR3 amino acids: CASSQRHYEQYF. The CDR3 region has the DNA TGTGCCAGCAGCCAGAGACACTACGAGCAGTACTTC.

The V and J genes are TRBV4-3 and TRBJ1-2; D perhaps matches TRBD1 (6 bases). V gave up 1 base and J gave up 8 bases, with 14 bases separating them. CDR3 size: 14 residues. Germline CDR1 reads LGHNA; CDR2 reads YSLEER. The CDR3 protein is CASSQARAQGGYTF. In DNA, the CDR3 is TGCGCCAGCAGCCAAGCTCGGGCCCAGGGGGGCTACACCTTC.

The chain recombines TRBV5-6 with TRBJ1-2; 7 bases fit TRBD1. Germline values: CDR1 SGHDT, CDR2 YYEEEE. V gave up 4 bases and J gave up 11 bases; unmatched junction bases: 5. CDR3 length: 11 residues. CDR3 residues: CASSQGGSYTF. The DNA of the CDR3 is TGTGCCAGCAGCCAAGGGGGCTCGTACACCTTC.

The J gene is TRBJ2-5, the V gene TRBV9, with 9 bases fitting TRBD2. The CDR3 extends over 15 amino acids. The V segment lost 2 bases and the J segment 1 base; nucleotides outside the gene matches: 3. CDR1 and CDR2 (germline): SGDLS, YYNGEE. CDR3 protein: CASSVTSGIQETQYF. CDR3 in DNA: TGTGCCAGCAGCGTGACTAGCGGTATCCAAGAGACCCAGTACTTC.

This clone showed up just once. The chain carries TRBV28 and TRBJ2-7; 7 bases are shared with TRBD1. J lost 0 bases, V lost 4 bases, and 15 bases had no gene match. Germline V gene sequence: CDR1 MDHEN, CDR2 SYDVKM. The CDR3 consists of 18 residues. CDR3 nucleotide sequence: TGTGCCAGCAGTTCTGGTTTTCTTGACAGGGTGGGCTCCTACGAGCAGTACTTC. This sequence encodes CASSSGFLDRVGSYEQYF.

This chain joins TRBV12-5 and TRBJ2-7; D may be TRBD1 (6 bases). The CDR3 is 16 amino acids. Germline assignment: CDR1 LGHNT and CDR2 FRNRAP. V gave up 0 bases and J gave up 6 bases, with 18 bases separating them. CDR3 sequence reads: CASGLVSGRGRGEQYF. The DNA of the CDR3 is TGTGCTAGTGGTTTGGTATCGGGCAGGGGAAGAGGCGAGCAGTACTTC.

The chain uses TRBV5-1 and TRBJ2-7; D is perhaps TRBD1 (6 bases). Germline-derived CDR1 and CDR2 are SGHRS and YFSETQ. This CDR3 comprises 14 residues. Trimming removed 3 bases at V and 3 bases at J, with 13 bases between. The CDR3 DNA reads as TGCGCCAGCAGCTCCGCGAGGACAGTCTACGAGCAGTACTTC. Its translation is CASSSARTVYEQYF.

The chain links TRBV11-2 to TRBJ2-3, with 11 bases aligning to TRBD1. Germline assignment: CDR1 SGHAT and CDR2 FQNNGV. This CDR3 contains 15 residues. The V segment lost 3 bases and the J segment 3 bases; nucleotides outside the gene matches: 2. The CDR3 DNA sequence: TGTGCCAGCAGCTTCAGGGACAGGGGGACAGATACGCAGTATTTT. Protein product: CASSFRDRGTDTQYF.

The J gene is TRBJ2-5, the V gene TRBV5-1, with D maybe TRBD1 (7 bases). From germline, CDR1 is SGHRS and CDR2 YFSETQ. This CDR3 contains 14 residues. The V and J ends lost 0 bases and 4 bases respectively, with 10 bases between them. DNA of the CDR3: TGCGCCAGCAGCTTGGGACAGGGAGGAGAGACCCAGTACTTC. It codes for CASSLGQGGETQYF. The whole variable domain, filled in from reference TRBV5-1 and TRBJ2-5, reads KAGVTQTPRYLIKTRGQQVTLSCSPISGHRSVSWYQQTPGQGLQFLFEYFSETQRNKGNFPGRFSGRQFSNSRSEMNVSTLELGDSALYLCASSLGQGGETQYFGPGTRLLVL.

Comments on this clone: This same CDR3 is encoded by further DNA sequences in the sample. V is TRBV5-6 and J is TRBJ1-2; weak D call: TRBD1 (6 bases). Per the germline V gene, CDR1 is SGHDT and CDR2 is YYEEEE. Between the trimmed V and J ends, which lost 4 bases and 5 bases, there was a span of 9 bases. The CDR3 consists of 12 residues. In nucleotides, the CDR3 is TGTGCCAGCAGCCCCCAGGGGTATGGCTACACCTTC. As protein: CASSPQGYGYTF.